This TCR beta chain is drawn from a study of blood T cell repertoires in COVID-19. Study-level information: Specimens from acute and convalescent COVID-19 originated in the United States, Italy and Spain. Nucleic acid was either cDNA or gDNA, and it came from T cells, B-cell-depleted T cells, or PBMCs.

Per the original data handling: Amplification from reference gene primers served as the basis for estimated nucleated cell counts. The data were produced by immunoSEQ multiplex PCR, yet TCRdb's version contains in-frame clones alone and is incomplete. V and J calls and clone size are copied from that table; D and trimming were computed from the DNA. This table has roughly 150,000 clones, approximately 80% appearing once. Germline values: CDR1 SGHKS, CDR2 YYEKEE (reference sequence). After removal of 0 bases from V and 9 bases from J, the junction contained 6 bases not matched to a gene. CDR3 length: 16 residues.

Sequences were obtained from peripheral blood. J is TRBJ2-1 and V is TRBV5-5; 13 bases align to TRBD2. The receptor's source is a man between 60 and 75 years old with acute or convalescent COVID-19. DNA of the CDR3: TGTGCCAGCAGCTTGGAGAGACTAGCGGGGGGATTTGAGCAGTTCTTC. Translating gives CASSLERLAGGFEQFF.